Sequencing of this T cell receptor (beta chain) was carried out in a study of early T cells in non-severe SARS-CoV-2 infection. TCRdb re-derived calls from the 5' RACE reads in MiXCR, one entry per CDR3 protein. The sample lists tens of thousands of distinct CDR3 sequences, less than 6.5% occurring once. V was cut by 0 bases and J by 5 bases, with 17 bases left in between. CDR1 is SGHTA and CDR2 is FQGNSA in the germline V gene. The CDR3 runs to 16 residues. This clonotype was detected many times. The chain combines TRBV7-2 with TRBJ2-7, with D possibly TRBD2 on 6 matching bases. Sequencing used whole blood. The origin of this receptor is an adult who was a healthcare worker with PCR-confirmed SARS-CoV-2 infection or an uninfected control (not recorded which). The CDR3 sequence is CASSLAPGGLSDEQYF. In DNA, the CDR3 is TGTGCCAGCAGCTTAGCCCCCGGGGGTTTGAGCGACGAGCAGTACTTC.